This paragraph covers one T cell receptor (beta chain) sequence. Measured with immunoSEQ multiplex PCR; TCRdb has only the in-frame clones, and not every one. Counted here are some 170,000 clones, roughly 88% occurring once; the ten biggest clones make up 15%. Germline CDR1 is SGHAT and CDR2 is FQDESV (reference sequence). The ends were cut back, 3 bases at V and 0 bases at J, with 8 bases in the middle. The CDR3 consists of 14 residues. The data stem from a study of blood T cell repertoires in COVID-19. The TCR was taken from a man aged 45-65 years who had recovered from COVID-19. Sequenced material: PBMCs or T cells enriched from blood (not recorded which). This rearrangement joins TRBV11-1 to TRBJ1-2; no definite D call. CDR3 in DNA: TGTGCCAGCAGCTTTGGCCAGACTAACTATGGCTACACCTTC. Encoded protein: CASSFGQTNYGYTF.